This T cell receptor beta chain was retrieved from a study of blood T cell repertoires in COVID-19 (dated by TCRdb to 2020 to 2022). Background for the entire study: The collaborator samples originated in the United States, Italy and Spain and spanned the acute and convalescent phases of COVID-19. The prospective study material was composed of cDNA or gDNA derived from T cells, B-cell-depleted T cells, or PBMCs. Subjects who had been exposed to COVID-19, were actively infected with it, or had recovered from it provided the deeply sampled blood TCRbeta repertoires that made up the dataset. The repertoires were made available in a free public database intended to serve as a resource for research on the immune response to SARS-CoV-2. Samples were obtained from the ongoing ImmuneRACE study (first 160 participants) and from 1,254 subjects provided by 6 global collaborators. Sample metadata almost always included a de-identified subject ID, COVID-19 status, age in years and sex. Where available, HLA class I and class II types were obtained from metadata supplied by the sample provider rather than from assay-based typing.

Another Seattle source contributed samples from volunteer blood donors who had recovered from COVID-19. Collaborating institutions collected whole blood in K2EDTA tubes following their own protocols. Collaborator samples were shipped for TCRbeta analysis as frozen whole blood, isolated PBMCs, or DNA extracted from either sample type. TCRbeta CDR3 regions were amplified from genomic DNA using the immunoSEQ Assay, a bias-controlled multiplex PCR. On the study's bioinformatics: The number of nucleated cells in each sample was estimated from the amplification of reference gene primers within the assay. Sequence reads were collapsed and filtered to measure the absolute abundance of every unique TCRbeta CDR3 rearrangement. For each sample, productive Simpson clonality was calculated as the square root of Simpson's diversity index over productive rearrangements. TCRdb limited this immuneACCESS table to in-frame rearrangements with V and J called. A share of clones is missing; checked studies link under half to unresolved V genes, and the rest is unexplained. The V and J calls and clone size are taken from that table; D and trimming were inferred from the DNA. The sample contains 150,000 to 200,000 clones, approximately 90% of them found a single time. The ten largest clones represent under 5% of the sample.

What the work shows at the level of the full study, not this receptor alone: How much clinical and demographic metadata was included differed by source and by participant, and the metadata was provided uncurated.

In regard to this clone: This receptor's antigen is unknown. Base quality data are lacking; no much larger clone is found one base away.

The junction carries 19 bases between V and J, which are trimmed by 5 bases and 6 bases respectively. Via the germline V gene, CDR1 is SGHTA and CDR2 FQGNSA. Including the terminal cysteine and phenylalanine, the CDR3 comprises 15 residues. This entry keeps only the CDR3 DNA: 45 bases, framed from base 1. The rearrangement combines TRBV7-2 with TRBJ2-5; a weak D assignment points to TRBD2 (7 bases agree). The TCR comes from a woman in her sixties who had recovered from COVID-19. Sequencing used peripheral blood. The DNA reads TGTGCCAGCAGCCCCAAAAGGGGGGGGATTCAGACCCAGTACTTC. Its coded protein is CASSPKRGGIQTQYF.